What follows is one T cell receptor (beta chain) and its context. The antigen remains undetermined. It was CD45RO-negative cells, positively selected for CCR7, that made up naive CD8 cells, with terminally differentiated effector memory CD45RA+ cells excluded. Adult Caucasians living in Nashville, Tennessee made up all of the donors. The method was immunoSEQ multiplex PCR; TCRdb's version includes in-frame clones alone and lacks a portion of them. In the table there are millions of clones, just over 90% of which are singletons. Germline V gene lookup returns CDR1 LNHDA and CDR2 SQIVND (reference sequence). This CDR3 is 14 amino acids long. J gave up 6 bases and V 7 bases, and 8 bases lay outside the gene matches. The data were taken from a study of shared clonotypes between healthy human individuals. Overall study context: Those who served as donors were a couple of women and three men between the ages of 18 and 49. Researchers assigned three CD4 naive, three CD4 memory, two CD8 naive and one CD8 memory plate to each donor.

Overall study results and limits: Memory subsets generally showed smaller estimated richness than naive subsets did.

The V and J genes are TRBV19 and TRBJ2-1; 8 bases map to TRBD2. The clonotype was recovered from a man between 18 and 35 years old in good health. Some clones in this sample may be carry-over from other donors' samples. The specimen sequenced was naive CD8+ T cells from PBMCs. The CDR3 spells CASMASGFTNEQFF. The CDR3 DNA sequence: TGTGCCAGTATGGCTAGCGGGTTTACCAATGAGCAGTTCTTC.